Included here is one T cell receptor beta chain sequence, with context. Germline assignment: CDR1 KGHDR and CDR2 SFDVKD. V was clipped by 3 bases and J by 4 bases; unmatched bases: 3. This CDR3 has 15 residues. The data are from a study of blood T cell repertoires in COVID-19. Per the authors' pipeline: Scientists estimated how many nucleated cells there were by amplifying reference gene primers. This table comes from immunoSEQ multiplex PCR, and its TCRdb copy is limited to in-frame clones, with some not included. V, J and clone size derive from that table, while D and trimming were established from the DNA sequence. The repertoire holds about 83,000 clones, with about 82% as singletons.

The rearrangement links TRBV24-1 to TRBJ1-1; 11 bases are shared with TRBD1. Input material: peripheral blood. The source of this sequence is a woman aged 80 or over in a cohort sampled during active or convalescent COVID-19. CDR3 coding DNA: TGTGCCACCAGTGATCCCGGGACAGGGGGCACTGAAGCTTTCTTT. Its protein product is CATSDPGTGGTEAFF.